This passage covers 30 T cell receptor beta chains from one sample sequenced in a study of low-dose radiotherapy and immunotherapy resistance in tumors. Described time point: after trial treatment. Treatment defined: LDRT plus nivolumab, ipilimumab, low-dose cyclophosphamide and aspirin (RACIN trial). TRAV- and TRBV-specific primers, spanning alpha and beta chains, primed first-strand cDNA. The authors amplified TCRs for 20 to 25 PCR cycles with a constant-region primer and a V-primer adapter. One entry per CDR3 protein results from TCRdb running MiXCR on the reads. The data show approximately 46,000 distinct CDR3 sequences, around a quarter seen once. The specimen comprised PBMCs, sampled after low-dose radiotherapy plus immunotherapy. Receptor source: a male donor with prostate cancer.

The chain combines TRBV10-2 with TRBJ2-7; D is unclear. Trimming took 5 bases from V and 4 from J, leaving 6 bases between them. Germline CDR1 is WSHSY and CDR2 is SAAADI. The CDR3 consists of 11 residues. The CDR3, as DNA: TGCGCCAGCAGTCCCGGGTACGAGCAGTACTTC. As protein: CASSPGYEQYF.

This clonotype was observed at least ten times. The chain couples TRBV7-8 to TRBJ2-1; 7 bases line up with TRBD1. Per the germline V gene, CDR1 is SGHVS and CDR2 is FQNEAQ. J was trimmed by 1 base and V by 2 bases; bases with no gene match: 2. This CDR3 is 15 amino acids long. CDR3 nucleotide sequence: TGTGCCAGCAGCTTACGACAGGGATCCTACAATGAGCAGTTCTTC. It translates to CASSLRQGSYNEQFF.

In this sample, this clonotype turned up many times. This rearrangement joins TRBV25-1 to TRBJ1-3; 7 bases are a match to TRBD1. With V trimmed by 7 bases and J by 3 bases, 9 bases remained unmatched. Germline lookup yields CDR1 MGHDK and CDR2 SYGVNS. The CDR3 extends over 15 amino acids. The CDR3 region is CASKAETGSGNTIYF. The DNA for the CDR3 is TGTGCCAGCAAAGCTGAGACAGGGAGTGGAAACACCATATATTTT.

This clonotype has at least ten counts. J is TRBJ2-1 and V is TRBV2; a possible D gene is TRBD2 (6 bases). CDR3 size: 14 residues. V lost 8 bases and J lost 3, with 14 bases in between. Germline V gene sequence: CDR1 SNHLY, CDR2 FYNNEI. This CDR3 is CASADPTSYNEQFF. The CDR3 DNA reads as TGTGCCAGCGCTGACCCGACTAGCTACAATGAGCAGTTCTTC.

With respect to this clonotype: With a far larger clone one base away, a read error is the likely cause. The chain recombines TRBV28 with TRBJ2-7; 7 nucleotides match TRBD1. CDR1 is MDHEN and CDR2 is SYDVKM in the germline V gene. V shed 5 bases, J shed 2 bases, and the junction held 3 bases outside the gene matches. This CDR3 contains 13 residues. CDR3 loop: CASSGDRTYEQYF. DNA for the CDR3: TGTGCCAGCAGTGGGGACAGAACCTACGAGCAGTACTTC. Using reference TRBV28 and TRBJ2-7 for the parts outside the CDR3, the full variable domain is DVKVTQSSRYLVKRTGEKVFLECVQDMDHENMFWYRQDPGLGLRLIYFSYDVKMKEKGDIPEGYSVSREKKERFSLILESASTNQTSMYLCASSGDRTYEQYFGPGTRLTVT.

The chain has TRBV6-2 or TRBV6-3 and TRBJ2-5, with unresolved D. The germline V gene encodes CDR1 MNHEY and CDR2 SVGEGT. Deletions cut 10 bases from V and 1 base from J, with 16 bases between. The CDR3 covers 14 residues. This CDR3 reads CANTEVIIQETQYF. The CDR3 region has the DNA TGTGCCAACACAGAGGTCATTATCCAAGAGACCCAGTACTTC.

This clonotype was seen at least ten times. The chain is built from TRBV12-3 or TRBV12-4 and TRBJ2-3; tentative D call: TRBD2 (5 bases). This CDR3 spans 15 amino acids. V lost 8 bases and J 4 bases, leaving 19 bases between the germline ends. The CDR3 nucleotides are TGTGCCAGCCCTCCGGCGGGCTTCCCCGCAGATACGCAGTATTTT. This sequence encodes CASPPAGFPADTQYF.

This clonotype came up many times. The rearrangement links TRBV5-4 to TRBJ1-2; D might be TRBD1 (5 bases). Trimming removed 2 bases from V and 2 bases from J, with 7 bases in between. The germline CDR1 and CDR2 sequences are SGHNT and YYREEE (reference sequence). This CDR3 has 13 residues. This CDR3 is CASSFDSNYGYTF. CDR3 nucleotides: TGTGCCAGCAGCTTTGACAGCAACTATGGCTACACCTTC.

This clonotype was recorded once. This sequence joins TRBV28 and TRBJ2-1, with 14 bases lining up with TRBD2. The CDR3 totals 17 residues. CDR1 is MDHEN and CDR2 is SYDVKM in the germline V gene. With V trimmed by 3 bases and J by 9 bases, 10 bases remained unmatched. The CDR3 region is CASSFLPGTSGRSEQFF. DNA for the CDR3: TGTGCCAGCAGTTTCCTGCCTGGGACTAGCGGGAGAAGTGAGCAGTTCTTC.

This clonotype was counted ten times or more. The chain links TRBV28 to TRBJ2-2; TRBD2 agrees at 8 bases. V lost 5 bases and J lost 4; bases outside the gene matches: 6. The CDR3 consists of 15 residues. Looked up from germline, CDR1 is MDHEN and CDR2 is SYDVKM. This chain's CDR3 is CASSPDGRATGELFF. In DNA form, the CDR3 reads TGTGCCAGCAGTCCTGACGGGAGGGCCACCGGGGAGCTGTTTTTT.

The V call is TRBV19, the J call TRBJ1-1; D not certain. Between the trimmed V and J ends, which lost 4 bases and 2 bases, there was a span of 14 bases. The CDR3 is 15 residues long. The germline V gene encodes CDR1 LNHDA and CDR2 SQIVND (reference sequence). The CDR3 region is CASSTRPLINTEAFF. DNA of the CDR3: TGTGCCAGTAGTACTCGACCCTTAATCAACACTGAAGCTTTCTTT.

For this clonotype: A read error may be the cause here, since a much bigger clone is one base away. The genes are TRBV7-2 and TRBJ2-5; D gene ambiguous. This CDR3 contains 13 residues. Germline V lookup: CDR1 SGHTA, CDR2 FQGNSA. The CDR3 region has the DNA TGTGCCAGCAACTTATCCTCGGCGGTGACCCAGTACTTC. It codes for CASNLSSAVTQYF.

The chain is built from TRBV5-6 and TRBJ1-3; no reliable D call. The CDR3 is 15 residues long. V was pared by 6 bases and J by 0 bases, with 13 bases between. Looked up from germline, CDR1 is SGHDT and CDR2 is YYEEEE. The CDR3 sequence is CASTTSGSSGNTIYF. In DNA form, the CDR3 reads TGTGCCAGCACCACATCGGGGAGCTCTGGAAACACCATATATTTT. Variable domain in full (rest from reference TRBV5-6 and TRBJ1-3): DAGVTQSPTHLIKTRGQQVTLRCSPKSGHDTVSWYQQALGQGPQFIFQYYEEEERQRGNFPDRFSGHQFPNYSSELNVNALLLGDSALYLCASTTSGSSGNTIYFGEGSWLTVV.

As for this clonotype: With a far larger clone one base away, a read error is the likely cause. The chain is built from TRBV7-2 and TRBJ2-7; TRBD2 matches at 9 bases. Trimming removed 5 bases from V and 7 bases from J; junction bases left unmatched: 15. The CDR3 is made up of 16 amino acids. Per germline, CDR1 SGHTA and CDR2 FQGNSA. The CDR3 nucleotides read TGTGCCAGCAGCGCCCAAGCGGGAGGATATTACAATGAGCAGTACTTC. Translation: CASSAQAGGYYNEQYF.

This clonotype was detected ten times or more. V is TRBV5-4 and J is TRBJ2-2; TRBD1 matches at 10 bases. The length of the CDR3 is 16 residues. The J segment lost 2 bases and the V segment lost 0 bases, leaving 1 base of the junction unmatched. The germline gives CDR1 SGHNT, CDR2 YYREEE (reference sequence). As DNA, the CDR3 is TGTGCCAGCAGCTTGGCGACAGGGGGCAACACCGGGGAGCTGTTTTTT. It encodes CASSLATGGNTGELFF.

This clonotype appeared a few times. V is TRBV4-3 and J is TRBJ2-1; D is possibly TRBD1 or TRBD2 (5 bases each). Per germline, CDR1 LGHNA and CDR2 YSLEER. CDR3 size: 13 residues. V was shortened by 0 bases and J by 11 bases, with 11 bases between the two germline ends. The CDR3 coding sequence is TGCGCCAGCAGCCAAGATGGGGGTTTTAAGCAGTTCTTC. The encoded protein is CASSQDGGFKQFF.

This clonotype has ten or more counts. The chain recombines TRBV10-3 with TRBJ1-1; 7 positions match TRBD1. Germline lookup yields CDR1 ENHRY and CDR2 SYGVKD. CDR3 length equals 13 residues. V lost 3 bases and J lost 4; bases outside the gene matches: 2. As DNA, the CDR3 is TGTGCCATCAGTGACAGGGGGGTCACTGAAGCTTTCTTT. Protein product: CAISDRGVTEAFF.

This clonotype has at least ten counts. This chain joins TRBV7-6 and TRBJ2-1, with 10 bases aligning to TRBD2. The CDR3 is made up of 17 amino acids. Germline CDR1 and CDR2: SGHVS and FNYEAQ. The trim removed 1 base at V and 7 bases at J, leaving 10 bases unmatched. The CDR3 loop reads CASSLGPLAGRRNEQFF. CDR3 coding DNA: TGTGCCAGCAGCTTAGGCCCACTAGCGGGACGGCGGAATGAGCAGTTCTTC.

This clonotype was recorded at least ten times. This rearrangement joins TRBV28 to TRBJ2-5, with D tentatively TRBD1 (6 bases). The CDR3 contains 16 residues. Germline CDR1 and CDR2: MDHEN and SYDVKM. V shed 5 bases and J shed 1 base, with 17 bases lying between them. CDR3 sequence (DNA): TGTGCCAGCAGTGCCGGACAGAGGACTCCCCAAGAGACCCAGTACTTC. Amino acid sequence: CASSAGQRTPQETQYF.

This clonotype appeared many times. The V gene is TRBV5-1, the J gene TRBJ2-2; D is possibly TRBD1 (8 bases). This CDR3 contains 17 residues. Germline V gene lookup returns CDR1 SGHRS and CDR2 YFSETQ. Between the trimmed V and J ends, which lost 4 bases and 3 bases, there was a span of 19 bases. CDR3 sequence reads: CASSLGPTGGDTGELFF. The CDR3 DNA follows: TGCGCCAGCAGCCTGGGACCCACAGGGGGGGACACCGGGGAGCTGTTTTTT.

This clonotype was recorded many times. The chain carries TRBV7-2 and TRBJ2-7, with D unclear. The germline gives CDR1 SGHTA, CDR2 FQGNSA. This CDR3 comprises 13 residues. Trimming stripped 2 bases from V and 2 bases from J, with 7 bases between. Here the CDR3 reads CASSLRRPYEQYF. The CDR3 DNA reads TGTGCCAGCAGCTTAAGACGTCCCTACGAGCAGTACTTC. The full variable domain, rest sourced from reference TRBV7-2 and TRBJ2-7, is GAGVSQSPSNKVTEKGKDVELRCDPISGHTALYWYRQSLGQGLEFLIYFQGNSAPDKSGLPSDRFSAERTGGSVSTLTIQRTQQEDSAVYLCASSLRRPYEQYFGPGTRLTVT.

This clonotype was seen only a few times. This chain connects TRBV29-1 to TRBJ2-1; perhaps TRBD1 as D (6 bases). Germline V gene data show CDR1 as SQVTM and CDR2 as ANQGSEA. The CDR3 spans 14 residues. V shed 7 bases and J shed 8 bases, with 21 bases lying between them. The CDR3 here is CSGKQGGSAHEQFF. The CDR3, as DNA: TGCAGCGGGAAACAGGGTGGGTCCGCTCATGAGCAGTTCTTC.

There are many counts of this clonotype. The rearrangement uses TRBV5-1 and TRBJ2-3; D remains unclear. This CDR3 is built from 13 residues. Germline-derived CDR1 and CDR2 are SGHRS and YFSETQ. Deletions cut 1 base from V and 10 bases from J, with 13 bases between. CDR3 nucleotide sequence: TGCGCCAGCAGCTTGACCCCAAATTCAGCGCAGTATTTT. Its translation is CASSLTPNSAQYF. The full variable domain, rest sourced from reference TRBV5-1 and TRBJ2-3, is KAGVTQTPRYLIKTRGQQVTLSCSPISGHRSVSWYQQTPGQGLQFLFEYFSETQRNKGNFPGRFSGRQFSNSRSEMNVSTLELGDSALYLCASSLTPNSAQYFGPGTRLTVL.

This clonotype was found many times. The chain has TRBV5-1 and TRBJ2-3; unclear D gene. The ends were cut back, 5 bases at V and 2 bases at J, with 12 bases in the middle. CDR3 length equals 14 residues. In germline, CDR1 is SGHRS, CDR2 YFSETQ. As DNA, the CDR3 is TGCGCCAGCAGGGCGGTCGGATTCACAGATACGCAGTATTTT. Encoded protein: CASRAVGFTDTQYF.

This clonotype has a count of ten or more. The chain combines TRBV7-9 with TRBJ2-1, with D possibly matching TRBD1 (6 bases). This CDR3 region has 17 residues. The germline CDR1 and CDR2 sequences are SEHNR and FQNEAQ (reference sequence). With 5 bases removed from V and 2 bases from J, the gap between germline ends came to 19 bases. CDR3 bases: TGTGCCAGCAGCCCAGTGACAGGTACGGGCCCCTACAATGAGCAGTTCTTC. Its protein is CASSPVTGTGPYNEQFF.

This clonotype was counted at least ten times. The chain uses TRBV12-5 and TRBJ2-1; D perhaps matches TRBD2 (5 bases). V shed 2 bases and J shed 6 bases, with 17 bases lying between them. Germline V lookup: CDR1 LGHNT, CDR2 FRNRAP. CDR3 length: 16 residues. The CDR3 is CASGLIVASQSNEQFF. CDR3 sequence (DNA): TGTGCTAGTGGTTTGATCGTGGCTAGCCAGTCCAATGAGCAGTTCTTC.

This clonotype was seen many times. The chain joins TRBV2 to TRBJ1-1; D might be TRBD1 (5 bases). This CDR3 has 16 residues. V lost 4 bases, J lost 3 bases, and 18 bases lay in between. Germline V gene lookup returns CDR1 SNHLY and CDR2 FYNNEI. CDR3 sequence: CASSGGTFVFDTEAFF. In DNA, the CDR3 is TGTGCCAGCAGTGGGGGGACTTTCGTGTTTGACACTGAAGCTTTCTTT. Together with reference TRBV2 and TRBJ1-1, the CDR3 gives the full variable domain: EPEVTQTPSHQVTQMGQEVILRCVPISNHLYFYWYRQILGQKVEFLVSFYNNEISEKSEIFDDQFSVERPDGSNFTLKIRSTKLEDSAMYFCASSGGTFVFDTEAFFGQGTRLTVV.

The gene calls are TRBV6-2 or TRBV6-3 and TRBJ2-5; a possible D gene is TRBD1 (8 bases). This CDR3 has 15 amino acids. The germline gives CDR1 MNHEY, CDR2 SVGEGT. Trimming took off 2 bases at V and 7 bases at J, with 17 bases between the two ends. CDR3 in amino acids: CASSYGVQGGGTQYF. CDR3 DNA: TGTGCCAGCAGTTACGGGGTACAGGGGGGGGGGACCCAGTACTTC.

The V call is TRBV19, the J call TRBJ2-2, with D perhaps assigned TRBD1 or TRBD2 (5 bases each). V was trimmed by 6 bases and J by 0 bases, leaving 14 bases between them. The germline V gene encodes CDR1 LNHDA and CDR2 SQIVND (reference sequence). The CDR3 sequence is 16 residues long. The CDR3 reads CASSRPGTANTGELFF. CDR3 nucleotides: TGTGCCAGTAGCCGGCCCGGGACGGCGAACACCGGGGAGCTGTTTTTT.

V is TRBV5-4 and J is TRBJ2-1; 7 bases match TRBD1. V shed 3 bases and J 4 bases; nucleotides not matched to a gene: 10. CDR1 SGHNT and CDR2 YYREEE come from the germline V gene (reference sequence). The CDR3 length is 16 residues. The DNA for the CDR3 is TGTGCCAGCAGCTCGTGGGACAGCCAACAATACAATGAGCAGTTCTTC. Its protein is CASSSWDSQQYNEQFF.